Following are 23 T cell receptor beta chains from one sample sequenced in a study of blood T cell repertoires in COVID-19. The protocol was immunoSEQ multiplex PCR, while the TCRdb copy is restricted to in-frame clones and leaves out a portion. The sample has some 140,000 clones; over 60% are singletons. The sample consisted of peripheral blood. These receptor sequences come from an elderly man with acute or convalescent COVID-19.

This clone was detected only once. CDR3 nucleotide sequence: TGTGCCAGCAGGGGGACAGGAGGGAAGACCCAGTACTTC. Translated, it gives CASRGTGGKTQYF. This sequence joins TRBV6-5 and TRBJ2-5; 8 bases align to TRBD1. Germline V gene sequence: CDR1 MNHEY, CDR2 SVGAGI. The CDR3 totals 13 residues. J gave up 6 bases and V 6 bases, and 6 bases lay outside the gene matches.

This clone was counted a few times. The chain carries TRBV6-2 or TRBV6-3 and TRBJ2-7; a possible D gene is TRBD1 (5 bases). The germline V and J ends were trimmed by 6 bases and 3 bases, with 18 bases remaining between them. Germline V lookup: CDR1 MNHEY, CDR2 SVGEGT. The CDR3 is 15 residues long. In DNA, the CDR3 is TGTGCCAGCAGCCGCCCGGGTTCCCAGGGCTACGAGCAGTACTTC. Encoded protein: CASSRPGSQGYEQYF.

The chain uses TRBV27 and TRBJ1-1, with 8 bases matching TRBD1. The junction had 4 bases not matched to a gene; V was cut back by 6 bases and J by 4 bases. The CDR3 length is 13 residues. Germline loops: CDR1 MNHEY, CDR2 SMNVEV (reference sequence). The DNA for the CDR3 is TGTGCCAGCAGGGGAACAGGGGGCACTGAAGCTTTCTTT. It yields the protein CASRGTGGTEAFF.

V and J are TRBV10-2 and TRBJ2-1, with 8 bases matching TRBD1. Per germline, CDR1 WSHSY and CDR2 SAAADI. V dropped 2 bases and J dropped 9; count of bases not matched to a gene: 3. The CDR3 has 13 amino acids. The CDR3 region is CASSEGQGIEQFF. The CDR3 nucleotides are TGCGCCAGCAGTGAGGGACAGGGCATTGAGCAGTTCTTC.

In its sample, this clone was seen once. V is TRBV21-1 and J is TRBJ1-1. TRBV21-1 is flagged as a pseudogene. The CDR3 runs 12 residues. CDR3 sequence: CANRGRGTEAFF. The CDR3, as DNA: TGTGCCAACAGGGGGCGGGGAACTGAAGCTTTCTTT.

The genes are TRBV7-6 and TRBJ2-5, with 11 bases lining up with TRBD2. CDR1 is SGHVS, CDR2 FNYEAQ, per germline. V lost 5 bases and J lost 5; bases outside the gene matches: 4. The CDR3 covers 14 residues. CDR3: CASSITSGGETQYF. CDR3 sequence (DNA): TGTGCCAGCAGCATAACTAGCGGGGGTGAGACCCAGTACTTC.

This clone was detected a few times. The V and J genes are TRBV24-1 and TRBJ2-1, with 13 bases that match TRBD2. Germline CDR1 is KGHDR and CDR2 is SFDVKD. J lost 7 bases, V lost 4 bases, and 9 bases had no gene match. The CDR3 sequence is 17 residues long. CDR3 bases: TGTGCCACCAGTGACGCCGGACTAGCGGGGGAGGCAAATGAGCAGTTCTTC. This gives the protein CATSDAGLAGEANEQFF.

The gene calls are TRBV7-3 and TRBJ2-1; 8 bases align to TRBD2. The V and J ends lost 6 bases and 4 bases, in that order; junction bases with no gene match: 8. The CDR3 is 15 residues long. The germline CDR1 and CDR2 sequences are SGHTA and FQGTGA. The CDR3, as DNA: TGTGCCAGCAGTATAGCGGGGACTCCATACAATGAGCAGTTCTTC. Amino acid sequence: CASSIAGTPYNEQFF.

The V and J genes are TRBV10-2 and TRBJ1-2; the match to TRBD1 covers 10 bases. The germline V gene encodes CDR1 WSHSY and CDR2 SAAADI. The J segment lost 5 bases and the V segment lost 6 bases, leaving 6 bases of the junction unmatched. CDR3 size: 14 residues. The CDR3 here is CASSRGTGEYGYTF. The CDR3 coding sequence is TGCGCCAGCAGCCGAGGGACAGGGGAATATGGCTACACCTTC.

The CDR3 region has the DNA TGCAGCGTTGGGACTGGAGAGTTCGGGGGGGGGAGCACAGATACGCAGTATTTT. As protein: CSVGTGEFGGGSTDTQYF. This chain uses TRBV29-1 with TRBJ2-3, with 8 bases matching TRBD2. The germline gives CDR1 SQVTM, CDR2 ANQGSEA. The V gene end was trimmed by 4 bases and the J gene end by 0 bases; junction bases not matched to a gene: 15. This CDR3 spans 18 amino acids.

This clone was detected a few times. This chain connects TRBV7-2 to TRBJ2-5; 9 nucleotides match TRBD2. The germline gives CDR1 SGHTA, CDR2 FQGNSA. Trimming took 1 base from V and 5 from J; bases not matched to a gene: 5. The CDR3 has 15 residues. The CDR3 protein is CASSLVGTSLETQYF. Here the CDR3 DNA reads TGTGCCAGCAGCTTAGTGGGGACTAGCTTGGAGACCCAGTACTTC.

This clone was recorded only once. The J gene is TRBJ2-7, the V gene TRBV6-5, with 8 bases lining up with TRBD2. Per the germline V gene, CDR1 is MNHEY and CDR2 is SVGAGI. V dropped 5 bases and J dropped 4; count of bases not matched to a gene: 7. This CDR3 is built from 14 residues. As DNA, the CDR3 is TGTGCCAGCAGTAGAAGCGGGGGAGGGTACGAGCAGTACTTC. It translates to CASSRSGGGYEQYF.

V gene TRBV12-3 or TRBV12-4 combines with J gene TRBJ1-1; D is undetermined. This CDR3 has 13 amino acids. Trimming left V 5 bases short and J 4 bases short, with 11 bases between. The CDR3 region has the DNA TGTGCCAGCAGTAACCAGGAGGGCACTGAAGCTTTCTTT. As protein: CASSNQEGTEAFF.

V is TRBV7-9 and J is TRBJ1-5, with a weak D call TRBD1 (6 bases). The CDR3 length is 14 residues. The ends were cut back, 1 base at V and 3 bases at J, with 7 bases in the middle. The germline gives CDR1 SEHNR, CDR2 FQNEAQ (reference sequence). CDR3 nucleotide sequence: TGTGCCAGCAGCTTAGACAGGGTCAATCAGCCCCAGCATTTT. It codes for CASSLDRVNQPQHF.

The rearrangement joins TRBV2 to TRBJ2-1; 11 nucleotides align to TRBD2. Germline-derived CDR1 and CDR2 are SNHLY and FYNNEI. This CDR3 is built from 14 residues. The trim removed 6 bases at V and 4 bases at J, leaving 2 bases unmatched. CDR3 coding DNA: TGTGCCAGCAGCGCTAGCGGGGGGTACAATGAGCAGTTCTTC. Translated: CASSASGGYNEQFF.

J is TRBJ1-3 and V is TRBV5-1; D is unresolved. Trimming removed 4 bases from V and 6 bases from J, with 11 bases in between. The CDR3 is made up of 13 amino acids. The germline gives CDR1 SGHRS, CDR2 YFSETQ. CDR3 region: CASSAGSLNTIYF. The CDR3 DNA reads TGCGCCAGCAGCGCCGGGTCCTTAAACACCATATATTTT.

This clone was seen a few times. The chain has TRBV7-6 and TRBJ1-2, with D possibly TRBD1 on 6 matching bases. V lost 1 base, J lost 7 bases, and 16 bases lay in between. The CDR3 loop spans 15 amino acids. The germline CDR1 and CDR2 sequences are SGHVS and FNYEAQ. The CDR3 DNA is TGTGCCAGCAGCTTAGATTCACAGGGTAAAGTTGGCTACACCTTC. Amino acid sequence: CASSLDSQGKVGYTF.

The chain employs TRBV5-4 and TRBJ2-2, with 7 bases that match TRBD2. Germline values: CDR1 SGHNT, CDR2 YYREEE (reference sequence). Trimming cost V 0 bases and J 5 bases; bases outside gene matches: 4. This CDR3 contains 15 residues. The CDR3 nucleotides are TGTGCCAGCAGCTTGGAGGCAGCGGGGACCGGGGAGCTGTTTTTT. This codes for CASSLEAAGTGELFF.

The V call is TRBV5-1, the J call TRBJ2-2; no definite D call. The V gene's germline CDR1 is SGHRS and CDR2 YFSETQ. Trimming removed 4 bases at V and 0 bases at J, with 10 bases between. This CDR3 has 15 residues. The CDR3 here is CASSPEVSNTGELFF. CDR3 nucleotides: TGCGCCAGCAGCCCCGAGGTCTCGAACACCGGGGAGCTGTTTTTT.

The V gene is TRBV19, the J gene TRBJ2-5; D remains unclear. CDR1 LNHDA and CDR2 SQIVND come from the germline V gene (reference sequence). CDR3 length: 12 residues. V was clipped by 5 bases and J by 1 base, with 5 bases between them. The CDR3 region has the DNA TGTGCCAGTAGTTCGTTCCAAGAGACCCAGTACTTC. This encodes CASSSFQETQYF.

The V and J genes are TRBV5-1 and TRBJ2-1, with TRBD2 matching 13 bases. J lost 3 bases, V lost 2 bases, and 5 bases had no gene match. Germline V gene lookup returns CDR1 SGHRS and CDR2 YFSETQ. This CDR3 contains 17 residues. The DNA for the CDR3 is TGCGCCAGCAGCTTCGGACTAGCGGGGGCCAACTACAATGAGCAGTTCTTC. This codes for CASSFGLAGANYNEQFF.

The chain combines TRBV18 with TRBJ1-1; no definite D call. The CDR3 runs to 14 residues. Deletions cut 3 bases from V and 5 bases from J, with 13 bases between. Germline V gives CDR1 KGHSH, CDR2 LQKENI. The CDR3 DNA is TGTGCCAGCTCACCCACCCGGGGAGGGACTGAAGCTTTCTTT. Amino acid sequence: CASSPTRGGTEAFF.

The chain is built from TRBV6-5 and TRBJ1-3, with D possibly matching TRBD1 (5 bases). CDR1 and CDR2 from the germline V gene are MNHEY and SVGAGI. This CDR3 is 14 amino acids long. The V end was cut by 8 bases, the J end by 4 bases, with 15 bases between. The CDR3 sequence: CASGSGFTGNTIYF. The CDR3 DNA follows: TGTGCCAGCGGTTCAGGGTTTACAGGAAACACCATATATTTT.